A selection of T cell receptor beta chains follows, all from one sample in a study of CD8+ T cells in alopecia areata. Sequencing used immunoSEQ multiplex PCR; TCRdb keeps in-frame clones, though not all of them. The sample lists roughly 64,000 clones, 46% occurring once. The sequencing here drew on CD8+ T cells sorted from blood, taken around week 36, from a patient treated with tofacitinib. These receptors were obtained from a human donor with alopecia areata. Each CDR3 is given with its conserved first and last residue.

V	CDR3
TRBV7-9	CASSPNGGAGETQYF
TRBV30	CAWRDREGFNTGELFF
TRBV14	CASSQDLDYEQYF
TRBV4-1	CASSQEGTGMNEQYF
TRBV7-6	CASSSTQETQYF
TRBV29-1	CSVEDQTPYEQYF
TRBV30	CAWSLGAPGGEQYF
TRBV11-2	CASSPGEGLGTYQETQYF
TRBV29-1	CSVPEDSSSYNEQFF
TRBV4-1	CASSGRQGATEAFF
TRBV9	CASSVDGGTPDTQYF
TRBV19	CASSQGLAQGVRNTGELFF
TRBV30	CAWGRELSSGNTIYF
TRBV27	CASSLSGSKNTEAFF
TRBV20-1	CSVAGANVLTF
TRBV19	CASTGADKNIQYF
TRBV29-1	CSVVPGLAGQDTQYF
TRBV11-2	CASSVLGDGETQYF
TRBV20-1	CSAARTGEAFF
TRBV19	CASSTPGQAFEAFF
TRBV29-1	CSGTQGGGNEQFF
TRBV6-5	CASSGQRDTGELFF
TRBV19	CASSNGNEQFF
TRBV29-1	CSAPVAGRAYNEQFF
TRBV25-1	CASSAWGANQPQHF
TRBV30	CAWSGSPGVAGELFF
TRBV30	CAWSNGQGVADTQYF